This passage covers 18 T cell receptor beta chains from one sample sequenced in a study of T cells expressing NK-cell markers. TCRdb reanalyzed the 5' RACE reads, giving one entry per CDR3 protein sequence and no DNA. This sample's clone table lists roughly 450,000 distinct CDR3 sequences. The specimen was blood T cells: a sorted CD56 or NKG2C T cell subset, CD4+ or CD8+ T cells, or bulk PBMC T cells (not recorded which). The receptor source for this set is a woman aged 50 to 60 in good health.

The J gene is TRBJ2-3, the V gene TRBV12-3 or TRBV12-4; TCRdb proposes TRBD1, but this gene call is untestable without DNA. CDR3 length: 15 residues. The CDR3 sequence: CASSPPTQAADTQYF.

The chain has TRBV5-6 and TRBJ1-5; the TRBD1 assignment by TCRdb is unverifiable without DNA. CDR3 length: 13 residues. CDR1 and CDR2 (germline): SGHDT, YYEEEE. CDR3 sequence reads: CASSSTGSEPQHF.

CDR3 region: CASSLYASGRATLRSGANVLTF. The rearrangement joins TRBV27 to TRBJ2-6; the TCRdb D gene call, TRBD2, has no DNA to confirm it. This CDR3 is 22 amino acids long. The germline gives CDR1 MNHEY, CDR2 SMNVEV (reference sequence).

The J gene is TRBJ1-1, the V gene TRBV12-5; TCRdb's D gene call, TRBD1, goes unchecked for lack of DNA. The CDR3 covers 14 residues. From germline, CDR1 is LGHNT and CDR2 FRNRAP. CDR3 sequence: CASGLTLDRSEAFF.

V is TRBV7-9 and J is TRBJ2-1; TCRdb's D call, TRBD2, is unchecked because there is no DNA. CDR1 and CDR2 from the germline V gene are SEHNR and FQNEAQ (reference sequence). The CDR3 sequence is 15 residues long. The CDR3 sequence: CASSLLDPRINEQFF.

This chain uses TRBV5-1 with TRBJ2-1. The CDR3 runs 12 residues. From germline, CDR1 is SGHRS and CDR2 YFSETQ. The CDR3: CASSVVGDEQFF.

The V and J genes are TRBV12-5 and TRBJ2-1. Germline assignment: CDR1 LGHNT and CDR2 FRNRAP. The CDR3 spans 12 residues. CDR3 loop: CASGLVRSEQFF.

The J gene is TRBJ1-1, the V gene TRBV6-1; as DNA is missing, the TRBD1 call by TCRdb cannot be tested. Germline V lookup: CDR1 MNHNS, CDR2 SASEGT. The CDR3 contains 15 residues. The CDR3 spells CASKRDYQGETEAFF.

This chain connects TRBV7-9 to TRBJ2-3. This CDR3 is built from 15 residues. Germline V lookup: CDR1 SEHNR, CDR2 FQNEAQ (reference sequence). The CDR3 sequence: CASDLVGASTDTQYF.

The rearrangement links TRBV14 to TRBJ2-1; TCRdb designates TRBD2, a call that cannot be tested without DNA. Germline lookup yields CDR1 SGHDN and CDR2 FVKESK. This CDR3 has 15 residues. The CDR3 is CASSPGTSAIVQQFF.

The rearrangement joins TRBV6-6 to TRBJ1-2; TCRdb's D gene call, TRBD1, goes unchecked for lack of DNA. CDR3 size: 13 residues. Per germline, CDR1 MNHNY and CDR2 SVGAGI (reference sequence). CDR3 sequence: CASSYGVPYGYTF.

This chain connects TRBV24-1 to TRBJ1-1. CDR3 length: 12 amino acids. Per the germline V gene, CDR1 is KGHDR and CDR2 is SFDVKD. CDR3: CATSRTGTEAFF.

This chain uses TRBV20-1 with TRBJ2-1; absent DNA, TCRdb's TRBD1 call cannot be checked. There are 15 residues in the CDR3. Germline V lookup: CDR1 DFQATT, CDR2 SNEGSKA (reference sequence). The CDR3 sequence: CSAQPPQPNYNEQFF.

The V call is TRBV6-5, the J call TRBJ2-7; the TCRdb call, TRBD1, lacks DNA for checking. The CDR3 runs 15 residues. CDR1 is MNHEY and CDR2 is SVGAGI in the germline V gene. This CDR3 reads CASSDAGQVSYEQYF.

The gene calls are TRBV7-9 and TRBJ2-1; TCRdb designates TRBD2, a call that cannot be tested without DNA. The CDR3 is 16 amino acids. Germline CDR1 reads SEHNR; CDR2 reads FQNEAQ (reference sequence). The CDR3 spells CASSSGTSGSKDEQFF. Together with reference TRBV7-9 and TRBJ2-1, the CDR3 gives the full variable domain: DTGVSQNPRHKITKRGQNVTFRCDPISEHNRLYWYRQTLGQGPEFLTYFQNEAQLEKSRLLSDRFSAERPKGSFSTLEIQRTEQGDSAMYLCASSSGTSGSKDEQFFGPGTRLTVL.

The chain uses TRBV7-9 and TRBJ2-2; TCRdb returns TRBD1, unconfirmable since there is no DNA. The CDR3 covers 15 residues. CDR1 SEHNR and CDR2 FQNEAQ come from the germline V gene (reference sequence). The CDR3 loop is CASSSGNRRDGELFF.

The chain employs TRBV6-5 and TRBJ1-4. The CDR3 extends over 15 amino acids. Looked up from germline, CDR1 is MNHEY and CDR2 is SVGAGI. The CDR3 sequence is CASSYDSVGAAKLFF.

The V gene is TRBV12-3 or TRBV12-4, the J gene TRBJ2-5; TCRdb's assignment of TRBD1 cannot be checked, as there is no DNA. The CDR3 length is 14 residues. CDR3 residues: CASSLGQLQETQYF.